This T cell receptor (beta chain) was retrieved from a study of human T cells and chemical hapten exposure. This clonotype has a handful of counts. Time point in this sample: patch test 2, 6 weeks after DPC sensitization. Treatment denoted: therapeutic diphenylcyclopropenone sensitization with weekly scalp DPC. Using its own MiXCR run on the RACE reads, TCRdb lists one record per CDR3 protein. The table has about 140,000 distinct CDR3 sequences, approximately 12% seen once. The sequence derives from a woman between 50 and 59 years old with alopecia areata. Some clones in this sample may be carry-over from other donors' samples. The sequences come from whole blood, collected in connection with sensitization to the hapten diphenylcyclopropenone (DPC).

The CDR3 DNA follows: TGTGCCAGCAGCCCTTTCACAGGGACTGGGAACACCGGGGAGCTGTTTTTT. Protein: CASSPFTGTGNTGELFF. The gene calls are TRBV14 and TRBJ2-2, with D tentatively TRBD1 or TRBD2 (6 bases each). Germline-derived CDR1 and CDR2 are SGHDN and FVKESK. V was shortened by 4 bases and J by 1 base, with 16 bases between the two germline ends. The CDR3 is 17 residues long.